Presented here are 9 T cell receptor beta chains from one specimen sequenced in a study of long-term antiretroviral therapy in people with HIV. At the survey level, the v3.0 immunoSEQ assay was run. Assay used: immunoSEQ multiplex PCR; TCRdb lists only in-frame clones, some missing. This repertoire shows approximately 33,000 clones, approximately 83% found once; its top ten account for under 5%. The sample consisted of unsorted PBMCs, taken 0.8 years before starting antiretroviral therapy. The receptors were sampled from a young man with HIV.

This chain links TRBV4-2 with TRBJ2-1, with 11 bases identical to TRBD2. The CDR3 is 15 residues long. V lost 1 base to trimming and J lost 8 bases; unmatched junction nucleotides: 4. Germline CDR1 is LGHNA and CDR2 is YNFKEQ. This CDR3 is CASSQALAGDDEQFF. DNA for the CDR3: TGTGCCAGCAGCCAAGCACTAGCGGGAGACGATGAGCAGTTCTTC.

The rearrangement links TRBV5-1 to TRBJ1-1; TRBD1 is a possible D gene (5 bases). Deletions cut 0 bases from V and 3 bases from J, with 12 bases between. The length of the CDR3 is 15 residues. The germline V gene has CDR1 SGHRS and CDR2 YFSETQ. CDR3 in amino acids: CASSLATGVDTEAFF. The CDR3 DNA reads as TGCGCCAGCAGCTTGGCCACGGGGGTGGACACTGAAGCTTTCTTT. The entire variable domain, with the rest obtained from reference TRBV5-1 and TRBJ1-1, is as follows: KAGVTQTPRYLIKTRGQQVTLSCSPISGHRSVSWYQQTPGQGLQFLFEYFSETQRNKGNFPGRFSGRQFSNSRSEMNVSTLELGDSALYLCASSLATGVDTEAFFGQGTRLTVV.

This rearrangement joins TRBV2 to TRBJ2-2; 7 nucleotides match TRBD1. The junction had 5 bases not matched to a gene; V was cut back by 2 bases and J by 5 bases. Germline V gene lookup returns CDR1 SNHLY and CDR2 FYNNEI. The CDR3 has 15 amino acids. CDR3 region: CASSERAGGTGELFF. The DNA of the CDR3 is TGTGCCAGCAGTGAAAGGGCAGGGGGTACCGGGGAGCTGTTTTTT.

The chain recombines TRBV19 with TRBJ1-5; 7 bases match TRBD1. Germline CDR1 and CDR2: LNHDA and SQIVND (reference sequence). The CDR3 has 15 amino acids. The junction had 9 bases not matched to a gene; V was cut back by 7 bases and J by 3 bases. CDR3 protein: CASTPQGEPNQPQHF. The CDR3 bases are TGTGCCAGTACCCCCCAGGGGGAGCCCAATCAGCCCCAGCATTTT.

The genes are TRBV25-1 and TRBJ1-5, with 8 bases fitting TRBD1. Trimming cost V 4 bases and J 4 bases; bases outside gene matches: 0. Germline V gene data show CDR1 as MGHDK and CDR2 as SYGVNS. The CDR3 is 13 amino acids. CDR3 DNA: TGTGCCAGCAGTGGGACAGGGAATCAGCCCCAGCATTTT. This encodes CASSGTGNQPQHF.

The CDR3 protein is CASSSEPPRGGYSNQPQHF. The CDR3 DNA reads TGTGCCAGCAGCTCCGAACCACCTCGAGGAGGTTATAGCAATCAGCCCCAGCATTTT. The rearrangement joins TRBV5-4 to TRBJ1-5; D remains ambiguous. The CDR3 is made up of 19 amino acids. Germline V gives CDR1 SGHNT, CDR2 YYREEE (reference sequence). V lost 3 bases to trimming and J lost 0 bases, with 22 bases between them. The full variable domain, with the rest looked up from reference TRBV5-4 and TRBJ1-5, is ETGVTQSPTHLIKTRGQQVTLRCSSQSGHNTVSWYQQALGQGPQFIFQYYREEENGRGNFPPRFSGLQFPNYSSELNVNALELDDSALYLCASSSEPPRGGYSNQPQHFGDGTRLSIL.

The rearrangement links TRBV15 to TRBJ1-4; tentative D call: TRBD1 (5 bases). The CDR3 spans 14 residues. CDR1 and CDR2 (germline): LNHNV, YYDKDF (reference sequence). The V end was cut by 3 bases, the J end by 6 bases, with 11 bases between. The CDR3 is CATSRGRADEKLFF. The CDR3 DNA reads TGTGCCACCAGCAGGGGCAGGGCAGATGAAAAACTGTTTTTT.

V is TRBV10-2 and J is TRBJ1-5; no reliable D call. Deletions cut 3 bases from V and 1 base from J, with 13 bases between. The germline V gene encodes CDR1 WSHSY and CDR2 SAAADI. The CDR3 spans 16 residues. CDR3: CASSDLGVRSNQPQHF. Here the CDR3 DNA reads TGCGCCAGCAGTGATCTGGGAGTGCGGAGCAATCAGCCCCAGCATTTT.

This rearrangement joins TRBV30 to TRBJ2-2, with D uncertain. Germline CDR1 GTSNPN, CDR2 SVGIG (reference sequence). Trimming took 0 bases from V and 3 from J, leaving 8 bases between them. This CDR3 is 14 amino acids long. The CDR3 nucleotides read TGTGCCTGGAGTGTAACCATATACACCGGGGAGCTGTTTTTT. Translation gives CAWSVTIYTGELFF.